This T cell receptor (beta chain) came from a study of blood T cell repertoires in COVID-19. Background on the study: There were acute and convalescent COVID-19 samples, and they came from the United States, Italy and Spain.

Germline V gene lookup returns CDR1 SGHTA and CDR2 FQGNSA. The CDR3 runs to 19 residues. Trimming removed 0 bases from V and 5 bases from J; junction bases left unmatched: 12. Authors' methods: Amplification with reference gene primers provided the estimates of nucleated cell counts. The table came from immunoSEQ multiplex PCR; TCRdb's copy has only in-frame clones and leaves some out. Clonal size and the V and J genes are those of that table, whereas D and trimming came from the DNA. The table shows over 250,000 clones, with around 89% occurring only once. This TCR derives from a woman in her forties or fifties with COVID-19, enrolled during active disease. The rearrangement uses TRBV7-2 and TRBJ1-5; 11 bases are a match to TRBD1. The sample was peripheral blood. The CDR3 nucleotides read TGTGCCAGCAGCTTAGCTTGGGGACAGGGGGGTCTAAGGGATCAGCCCCAGCATTTT. Translating gives CASSLAWGQGGLRDQPQHF.